This TCR beta chain was captured in a study of blood T cells in healthy people across ages. Whole-study findings and limits: With age, beta diversity per million T cells declined roughly linearly, significantly by 40 to 50.

About this clonotype itself: The antigen remains unidentified.

PCR was performed a second time for roughly 7 to 11 cycles using a sample-barcoded 5' primer and a J-beta primer mix. A single record per CDR3 protein comes from TCRdb applying MiXCR to the 5' RACE reads. The data contain about 940,000 distinct CDR3 sequences, roughly 50% of them singletons. The TCR sequence derives from a man aged 25-40 years in good health. Sequenced material: blood.

The CDR3 DNA reads TGCGCCAGCAGCCGTGGGACGGGCGGGGTGGATGAGCAGTTCTTC. It yields the protein CASSRGTGGVDEQFF. The chain couples TRBV4-1 to TRBJ2-1, with D perhaps matching TRBD2 (6 bases). There are 15 residues in the CDR3. V dropped 4 bases and J dropped 8 bases, with 18 bases sitting between them. CDR1 and CDR2 (germline): MGHRA, YSYEKL.